This TCR beta chain is drawn from a study of shared clonotypes between healthy human individuals. Looked up from germline, CDR1 is WNHNN and CDR2 is SYGVQD (reference sequence). The CDR3 is made up of 14 amino acids. V dropped 3 bases and J dropped 4 bases, with 10 bases sitting between them. Genomic DNA from each subset was divided evenly over several immunoSEQ plates. Only in-frame clones appear in the TCRdb table, and some are missing; sequencing was by immunoSEQ multiplex PCR. The sample has fewer than 350,000 clones; roughly 91% are singletons. Each CD8 memory set brought CD45RO+ cells together with CCR7-negative CD45RA+ TemRA cells.

The clonotype was recovered from a man aged 18 to 30 in good health. V gene TRBV10-1 combines with J gene TRBJ1-3; D gene uncertain. The material sequenced was memory CD8+ T cells sorted from blood. Subset in this sample: CD45RO+ cells pooled with CCR7-negative TemRA cells. The CDR3, as DNA: TGCGCCAGCAGTGAAGGTGGGCAAGGAAACACCATATATTTT. It codes for CASSEGGQGNTIYF.